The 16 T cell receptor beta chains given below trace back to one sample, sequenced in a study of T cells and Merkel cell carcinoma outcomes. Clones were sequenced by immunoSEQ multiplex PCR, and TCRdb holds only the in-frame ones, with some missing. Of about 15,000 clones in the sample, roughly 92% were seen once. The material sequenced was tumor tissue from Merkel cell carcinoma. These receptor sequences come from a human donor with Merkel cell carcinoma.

This CDR3 reads CASSLEGARTDTQYF. The CDR3 DNA reads as TGTGCCAGCAGCCTAGAGGGGGCGAGGACAGATACGCAGTATTTT. J is TRBJ2-3 and V is TRBV9, with 7 bases matching TRBD1. CDR1 is SGDLS, CDR2 YYNGEE, per germline. V was clipped by 4 bases and J by 3 bases; unmatched bases: 8. The CDR3 totals 15 residues.

DNA of the CDR3: TGCGCCAGCAGCCAAGAGATATCCACTGAAGCTTTCTTT. It translates to CASSQEISTEAFF. The rearrangement links TRBV4-3 to TRBJ1-1; D unclear. Trimming took 0 bases from V and 4 from J, leaving 6 bases between them. The CDR3 contains 13 residues. Germline values: CDR1 LGHNA, CDR2 YSLEER.

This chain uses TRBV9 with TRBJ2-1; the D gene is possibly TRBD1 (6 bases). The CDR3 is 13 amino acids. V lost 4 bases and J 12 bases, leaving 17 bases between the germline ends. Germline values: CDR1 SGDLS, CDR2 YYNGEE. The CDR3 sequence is CASSPPDSLAQFF. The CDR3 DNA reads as TGTGCCAGCAGCCCTCCGGACAGTCTCGCGCAGTTCTTC.

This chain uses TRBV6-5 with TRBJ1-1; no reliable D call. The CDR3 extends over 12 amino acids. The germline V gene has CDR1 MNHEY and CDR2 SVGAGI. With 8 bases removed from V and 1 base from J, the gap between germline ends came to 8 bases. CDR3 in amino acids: CASGRQNTEAFF. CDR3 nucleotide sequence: TGTGCCAGCGGTCGTCAGAACACTGAAGCTTTCTTT.

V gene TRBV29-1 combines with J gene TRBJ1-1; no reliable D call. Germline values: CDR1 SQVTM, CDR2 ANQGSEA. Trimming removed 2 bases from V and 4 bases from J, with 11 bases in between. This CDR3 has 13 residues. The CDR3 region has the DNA TGCAGCGTTGAACGCAGCCTGGGCACTGAAGCTTTCTTT. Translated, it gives CSVERSLGTEAFF.

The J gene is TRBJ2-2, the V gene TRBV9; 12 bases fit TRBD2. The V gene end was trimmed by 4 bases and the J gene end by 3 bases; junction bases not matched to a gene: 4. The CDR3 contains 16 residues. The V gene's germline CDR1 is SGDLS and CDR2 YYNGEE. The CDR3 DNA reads TGTGCCAGCAGCCCCGGACTAGCGGGATACACCGGGGAGCTGTTTTTT. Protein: CASSPGLAGYTGELFF.

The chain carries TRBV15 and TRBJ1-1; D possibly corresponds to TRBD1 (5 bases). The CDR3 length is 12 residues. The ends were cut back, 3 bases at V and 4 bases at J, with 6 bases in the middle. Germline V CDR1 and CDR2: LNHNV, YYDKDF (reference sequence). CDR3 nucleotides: TGTGCCACCAGCAGTCAGGGCACTGAAGCTTTCTTT. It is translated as CATSSQGTEAFF.

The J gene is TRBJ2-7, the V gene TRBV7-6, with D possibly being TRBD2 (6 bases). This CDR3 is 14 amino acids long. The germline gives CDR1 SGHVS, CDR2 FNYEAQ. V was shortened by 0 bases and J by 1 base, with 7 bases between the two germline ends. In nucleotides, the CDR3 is TGTGCCAGCAGCTTAGCGGGGGGATCCTACGAGCAGTACTTC. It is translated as CASSLAGGSYEQYF. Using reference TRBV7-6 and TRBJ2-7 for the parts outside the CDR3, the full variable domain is GAGVSQSPRYKVTKRGQDVALRCDPISGHVSLYWYRQALGQGPEFLTYFNYEAQQDKSGLPNDRFSAERPEGSISTLTIQRTEQRDSAMYRCASSLAGGSYEQYFGPGTRLTVT.

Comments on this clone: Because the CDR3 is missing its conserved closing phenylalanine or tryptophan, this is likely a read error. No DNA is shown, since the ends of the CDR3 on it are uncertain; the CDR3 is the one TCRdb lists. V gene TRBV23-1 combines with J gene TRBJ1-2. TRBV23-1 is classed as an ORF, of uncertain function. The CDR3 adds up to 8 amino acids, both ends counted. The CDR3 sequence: CASSPRSV.

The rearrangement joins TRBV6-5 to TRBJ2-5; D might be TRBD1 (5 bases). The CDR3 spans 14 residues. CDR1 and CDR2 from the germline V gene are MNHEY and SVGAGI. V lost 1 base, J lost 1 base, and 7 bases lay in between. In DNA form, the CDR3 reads TGTGCCAGCAGTTACTGGGGCAGCCAAGAGACCCAGTACTTC. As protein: CASSYWGSQETQYF.

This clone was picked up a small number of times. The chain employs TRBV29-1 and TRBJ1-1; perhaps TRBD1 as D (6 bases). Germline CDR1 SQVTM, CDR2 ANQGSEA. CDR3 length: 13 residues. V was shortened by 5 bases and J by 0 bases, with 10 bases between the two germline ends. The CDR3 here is CSVRGAMNTEAFF. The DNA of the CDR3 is TGCAGCGTTCGGGGGGCCATGAACACTGAAGCTTTCTTT.

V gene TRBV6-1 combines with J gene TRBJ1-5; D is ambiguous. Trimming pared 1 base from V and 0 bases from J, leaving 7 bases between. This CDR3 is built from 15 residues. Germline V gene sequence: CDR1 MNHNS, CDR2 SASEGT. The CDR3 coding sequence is TGTGCCAGCAGTGAAGGGAGTTATAGCAATCAGCCCCAGCATTTT. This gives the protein CASSEGSYSNQPQHF.

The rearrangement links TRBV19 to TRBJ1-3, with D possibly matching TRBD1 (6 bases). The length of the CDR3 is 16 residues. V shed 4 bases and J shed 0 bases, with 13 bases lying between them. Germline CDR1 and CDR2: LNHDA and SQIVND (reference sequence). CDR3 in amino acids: CASSNLQGHSGNTIYF. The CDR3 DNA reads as TGTGCCAGTAGTAACCTACAGGGCCACTCTGGAAACACCATATATTTT.

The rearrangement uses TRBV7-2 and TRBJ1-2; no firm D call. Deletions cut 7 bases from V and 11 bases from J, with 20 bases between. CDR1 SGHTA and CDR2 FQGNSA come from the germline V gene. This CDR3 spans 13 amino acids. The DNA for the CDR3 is TGTGCCAGCACCACCAACGGTGGTAGGGAATACACCTTC. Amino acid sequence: CASTTNGGREYTF.

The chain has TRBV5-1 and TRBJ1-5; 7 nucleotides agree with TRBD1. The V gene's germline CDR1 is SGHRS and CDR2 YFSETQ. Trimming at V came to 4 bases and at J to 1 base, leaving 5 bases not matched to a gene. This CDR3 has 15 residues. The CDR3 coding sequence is TGCGCCAGCAGCCTCCAGGGGGTAAGCAATCAGCCCCAGCATTTT. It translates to CASSLQGVSNQPQHF.

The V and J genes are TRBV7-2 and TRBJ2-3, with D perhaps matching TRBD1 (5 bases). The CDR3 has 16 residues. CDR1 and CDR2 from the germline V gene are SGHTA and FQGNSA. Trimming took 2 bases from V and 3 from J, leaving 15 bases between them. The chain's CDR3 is CASSLIGDLRTDTQYF. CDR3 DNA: TGTGCCAGCAGCTTAATAGGGGATTTGAGAACAGATACGCAGTATTTT. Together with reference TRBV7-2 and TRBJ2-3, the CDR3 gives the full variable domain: GAGVSQSPSNKVTEKGKDVELRCDPISGHTALYWYRQSLGQGLEFLIYFQGNSAPDKSGLPSDRFSAERTGGSVSTLTIQRTQQEDSAVYLCASSLIGDLRTDTQYFGPGTRLTVL.